The TCR beta chain under discussion was sequenced for a study of Ad26.COV2.S vaccination and SARS-CoV-2 variants. Study-wide context: Once or twice, 56 days apart, Ad26.COV2.S was delivered intramuscularly. Notes on the study in general: Spike-specific TCR breadth ran higher among vaccine recipients than placebo recipients. Non-spike TCR breadth was similar in vaccine and placebo recipients.

The V gene end was trimmed by 5 bases and the J gene end by 10 bases; junction bases not matched to a gene: 1. This CDR3 has 11 residues. The sample holds one count of this clone. The antigen is not known. Stated treatment: around 19 received Ad26.COV2.S at low or high dose, single or two shots; about 5 received placebo; per-sample allocation not given. Sampling was performed 63 days after the first vaccine or placebo injection. The individual, an adult aged 18-55 years, was a donor in Boston. Using immunoSEQ multiplex PCR, the repertoire was profiled, and TCRdb retains in-frame clones only, with some absent. The sample records about 460,000 clones, 70% to 90% being singletons.

This sequence joins TRBV12-3 or TRBV12-4 and TRBJ2-1, with 8 bases matching TRBD2. This clonotype was sampled from a person between 18 and 59 years old who received the Ad26.COV2.S COVID-19 vaccine or a placebo. The specimen was peripheral blood, collected in a trial of Ad26.COV2.S vaccine versus placebo. The CDR3 reads CASSRLAEQFF. The CDR3 DNA is TGTGCCAGCAGTAGACTAGCGGAGCAGTTCTTC.